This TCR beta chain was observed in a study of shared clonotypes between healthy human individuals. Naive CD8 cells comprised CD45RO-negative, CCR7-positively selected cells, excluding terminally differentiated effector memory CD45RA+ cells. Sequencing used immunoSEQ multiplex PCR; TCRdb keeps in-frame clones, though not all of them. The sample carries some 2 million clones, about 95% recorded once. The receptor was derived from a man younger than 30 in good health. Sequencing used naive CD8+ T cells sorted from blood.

The CDR3 loop reads CASSVNGRVQETQYF. CDR3 sequence (DNA): TGTGCCAGCAGCGTAAACGGAAGGGTACAAGAGACCCAGTACTTC. This chain joins TRBV9 and TRBJ2-5; D gene ambiguous. Germline values: CDR1 SGDLS, CDR2 YYNGEE. The V and J ends lost 1 base and 2 bases respectively, with 12 bases between them. The CDR3 is 15 amino acids.